These T cell receptor beta chains were read from a single sample in a study of blood T cell repertoires in COVID-19. Profiled with immunoSEQ multiplex PCR; TCRdb holds only in-frame clones, not every one. The sample lists some 180,000 clones, about 81% occurring once. The sequenced material came from peripheral blood. These receptors were taken from a woman aged 55-75 years with COVID-19, enrolled during active disease. Both conserved end residues are trimmed from each CDR3. Clone size appears in some rows only: once, few, many, or a class for an expanded clone.

v_call	clone_size	j_call	cdr3_aa
TRBV5-1	once	TRBJ1-4	ASRARQGNNEKLF
TRBV28	once	TRBJ2-1	ASSRAGGGNEQF
TRBV23-1	many	TRBJ1-1	AHRRNTEAF
TRBV28	-	TRBJ2-2	ASSLFGGSFTGELF
TRBV9	-	TRBJ1-3	ASSVGTEFSGNTIY
TRBV1	-	TRBJ2-2	TSSQRGNTGELF
TRBV7-2	-	TRBJ2-7	ASSLMSSASYEQY
TRBV2	-	TRBJ2-7	ASTLRYEQY
TRBV7-2	-	TRBJ2-3	ASSLDVGGATDTQY
TRBV19	-	TRBJ2-5	ASSSPHGLVRAETQY
TRBV28	once	TRBJ1-4	ASSFGTKYEKLF
TRBV21-1	-	TRBJ1-5	ASSKAGSGDYSNQPQH
TRBV9	-	TRBJ2-3	ASSVRTGAADTQY
TRBV19	-	TRBJ1-5	ASSRWDLGNQPQH
TRBV12-3/TRBV12-4	-	TRBJ1-1	ASPGRDEAF
TRBV6-5	-	TRBJ1-4	ASSSTGVNEKLF
TRBV15	-	TRBJ2-5	ATSFRTGVAETQY
TRBV25-1	-	TRBJ1-6	ASSEWAGGFGSSPLH
TRBV28	few	TRBJ1-5	ASSGDRVFQPQH
TRBV5-4	-	TRBJ1-2	ASVDMGQGRDGYT
TRBV27	-	TRBJ1-4	ASSKGLANEKLF
TRBV5-4	-	TRBJ1-2	ASSFGQGMDGYT
TRBV7-7	-	TRBJ2-1	ASSLAASRGDNEQF
TRBV4-1	few	TRBJ1-5	ASSQSGTNKGQPQH
TRBV7-2	few	TRBJ1-2	ASSPQGRNYGYT
TRBV5-4	-	TRBJ1-6	ASSSPSSPLH
TRBV7-2	-	TRBJ2-2	ASSPFGGRAGTGELF
TRBV18	-	TRBJ2-1	ASSDRQGRLGEQF
TRBV7-9	-	TRBJ1-5	ASSGQGAGSNQPQH
TRBV11-3	-	TRBJ2-3	ASSLRGGEVDTQY
TRBV5-6	-	TRBJ1-5	ASSLGRGSSNQPQH
TRBV5-4	-	TRBJ1-1	ASSFGQARNTEAF
TRBV10-2	-	TRBJ1-5	ASSGYRDRGRNQPQH
TRBV4-3	-	TRBJ2-3	ASSHTSGRAGDTQY
TRBV3-1/TRBV3-2	-	TRBJ2-2	ASSYDRATGTGELF
TRBV10-3	once	TRBJ1-2	AISEGALDFNYGYT
TRBV6-1	-	TRBJ1-2	ASSEGPRNYGYT
TRBV7-9	-	TRBJ2-5	ASSSWTSGSMRAQETQY
TRBV15	few	TRBJ1-2	ATSRDNRGYT
TRBV14	-	TRBJ1-1	ASSQDRQTNTEAF
TRBV6-1	few	TRBJ2-3	ASSELAGGPDTQY